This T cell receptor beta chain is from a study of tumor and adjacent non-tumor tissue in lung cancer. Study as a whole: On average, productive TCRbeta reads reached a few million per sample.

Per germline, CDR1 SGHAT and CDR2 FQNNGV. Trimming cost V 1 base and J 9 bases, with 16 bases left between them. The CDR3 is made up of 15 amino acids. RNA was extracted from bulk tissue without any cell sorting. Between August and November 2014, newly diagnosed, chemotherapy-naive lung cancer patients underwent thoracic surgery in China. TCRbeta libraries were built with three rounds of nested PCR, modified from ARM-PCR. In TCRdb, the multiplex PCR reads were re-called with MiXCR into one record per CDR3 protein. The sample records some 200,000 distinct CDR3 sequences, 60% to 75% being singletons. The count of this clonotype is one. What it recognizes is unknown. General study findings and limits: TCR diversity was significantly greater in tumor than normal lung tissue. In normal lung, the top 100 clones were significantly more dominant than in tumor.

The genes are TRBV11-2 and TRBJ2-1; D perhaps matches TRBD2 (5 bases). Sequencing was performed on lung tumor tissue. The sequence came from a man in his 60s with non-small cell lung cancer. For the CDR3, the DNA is TGTGCCAGCAGCTTAGGGGCGGGCGGCGGTAGTGAGCAGTTCTTC. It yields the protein CASSLGAGGGSEQFF.